This TCR beta chain was identified in a study of vaccination effects on CD4 cells after COVID-19. With respect to this clone: Its cognate antigen is unknown.

Sequencing was preceded by expansion of antigen-specific CD4+ T cells with viral peptide pools in the ViraFEST assay. Having been cultured for less than 13 days, the cells underwent CD4+ T cell isolation. SARS-CoV-2 infected the person between March and December 2020, as confirmed by PCR. The assay was immunoSEQ multiplex PCR, and TCRdb's table has in-frame clones only and misses some. Of roughly 26,000 clones in the sample, 75% to 80% are singletons; the top ten hold around 16%. The source of this sequence is a human donor who had a prior SARS-CoV-2 infection. The sample in question was CD4+ T cells from PBMCs cultured with HCoV-NL63 spike peptides, obtained before COVID-19 vaccination.

The CDR3 nucleotides read TGCGCCAGCAGCTTGACAGATGGCAATCAGCCCCAGCATTTT. Its protein product is CASSLTDGNQPQHF. The chain recombines TRBV5-1 with TRBJ1-5; D gene ambiguous. Between the trimmed V and J ends, which lost 1 base and 2 bases, there was a span of 7 bases. The CDR3 extends over 14 amino acids. Germline lookup yields CDR1 SGHRS and CDR2 YFSETQ.